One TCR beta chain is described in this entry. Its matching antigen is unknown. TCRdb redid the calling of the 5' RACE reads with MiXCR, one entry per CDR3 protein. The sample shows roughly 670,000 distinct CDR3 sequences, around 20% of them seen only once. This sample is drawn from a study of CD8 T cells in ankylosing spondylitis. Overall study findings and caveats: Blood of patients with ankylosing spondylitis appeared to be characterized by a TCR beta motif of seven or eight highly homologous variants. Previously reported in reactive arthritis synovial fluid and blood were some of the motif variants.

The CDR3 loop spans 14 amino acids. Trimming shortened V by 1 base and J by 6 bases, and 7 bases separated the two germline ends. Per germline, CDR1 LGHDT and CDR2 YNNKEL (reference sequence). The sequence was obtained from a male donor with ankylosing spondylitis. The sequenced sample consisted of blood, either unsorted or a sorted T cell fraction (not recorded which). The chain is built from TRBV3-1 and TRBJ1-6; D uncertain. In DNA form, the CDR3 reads TGTGCCAGCAGCCAAGGGGGAAGTAATTCACCCCTCCACTTT. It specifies CASSQGGSNSPLHF.